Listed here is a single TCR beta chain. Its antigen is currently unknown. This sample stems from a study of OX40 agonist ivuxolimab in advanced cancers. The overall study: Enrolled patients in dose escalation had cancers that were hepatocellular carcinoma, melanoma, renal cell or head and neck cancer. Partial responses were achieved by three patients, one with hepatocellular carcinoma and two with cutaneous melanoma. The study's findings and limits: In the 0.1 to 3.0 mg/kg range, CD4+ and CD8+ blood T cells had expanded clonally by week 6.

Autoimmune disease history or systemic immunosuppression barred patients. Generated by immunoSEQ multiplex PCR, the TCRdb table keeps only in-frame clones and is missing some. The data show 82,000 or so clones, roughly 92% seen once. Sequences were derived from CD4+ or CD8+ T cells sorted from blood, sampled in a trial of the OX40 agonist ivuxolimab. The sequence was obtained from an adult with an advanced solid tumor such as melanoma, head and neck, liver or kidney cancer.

This CDR3 is CSVRTGHEQFF. Here the CDR3 DNA reads TGCAGCGTTCGCACAGGGCATGAGCAGTTCTTC. J is TRBJ2-1 and V is TRBV29-1; TRBD1 is a possible D gene (6 bases). V lost 5 bases and J 8 bases, leaving 10 bases between the germline ends. This CDR3 has 11 residues. The V gene's germline CDR1 is SQVTM and CDR2 ANQGSEA.